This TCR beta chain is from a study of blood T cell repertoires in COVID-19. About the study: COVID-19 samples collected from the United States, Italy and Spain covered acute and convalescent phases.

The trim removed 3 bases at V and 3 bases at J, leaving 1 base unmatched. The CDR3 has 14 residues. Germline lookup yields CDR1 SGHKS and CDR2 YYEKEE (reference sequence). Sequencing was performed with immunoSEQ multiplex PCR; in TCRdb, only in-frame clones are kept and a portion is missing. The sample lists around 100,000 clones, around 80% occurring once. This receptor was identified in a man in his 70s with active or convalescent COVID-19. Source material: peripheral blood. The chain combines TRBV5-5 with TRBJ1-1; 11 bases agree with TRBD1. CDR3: CASSSGQGDTEAFF. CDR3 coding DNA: TGTGCCAGCAGCTCGGGACAGGGGGACACTGAAGCTTTCTTT.